A selection of T cell receptor beta chains follows, all from one sample in a study of T cell changes during pregnancy in multiple sclerosis. Sequencing used immunoSEQ multiplex PCR; TCRdb keeps in-frame clones, though not all of them. Here the sample spans tens of thousands of clones, about 93% being singletons. The source was CD4+ T cells from peripheral blood mononuclear cells, collected in the third trimester of pregnancy. The receptors come from a female donor with multiple sclerosis, enrolled in a pregnancy study. Both conserved end residues are part of each CDR3. Each record gives: CDR3 DNA, CDR3 protein, D gene, J gene, clone size, V gene. The D gene is left open where the match is weak. Clone size, where shown, is once, few, many, or a class for clones that have expanded.

CDR3nt: TGCGCCAGCAGCCAAGAGGAGTTTTATGGCTACACCTTC
CDR3aa: CASSQEEFYGYTF
d_gene: NA
j_gene: TRBJ1-2
abundance: NA
v_gene: TRBV4-1

CDR3nt: TGTGCCAGTAGTCAAGGGGGAATGGGCGAGCAGTACTTC
CDR3aa: CASSQGGMGEQYF
d_gene: NA
j_gene: TRBJ2-7
abundance: once
v_gene: TRBV19

CDR3nt: TGTGCCAGCTCACCAAGCACAGGCAAAGGCAAAAACATTCAGTACTTC
CDR3aa: CASSPSTGKGKNIQYF
d_gene: NA
j_gene: TRBJ2-4
abundance: NA
v_gene: TRBV18

CDR3nt: TGTGCTAGTCTCTGGGCCACTAGCACAGATACGCAGTATTTT
CDR3aa: CASLWATSTDTQYF
d_gene: NA
j_gene: TRBJ2-3
abundance: NA
v_gene: TRBV12-5

CDR3nt: TGTGCCTGGAGCGGGGTTCTAGCGGGAGTCAATGAGCAGTTCTTC
CDR3aa: CAWSGVLAGVNEQFF
d_gene: TRBD2
j_gene: TRBJ2-1
abundance: NA
v_gene: TRBV30

CDR3nt: TGTGCCAGCTGGGACAGCAACTATGGCTACACCTTC
CDR3aa: CASWDSNYGYTF
d_gene: TRBD1
j_gene: TRBJ1-2
abundance: NA
v_gene: TRBV2

CDR3nt: TGTGCCAGCAGCGCCCCTTTGGACAAACCTGGTTCACCCCTCCACTTT
CDR3aa: CASSAPLDKPGSPLHF
d_gene: NA
j_gene: TRBJ1-6
abundance: NA
v_gene: TRBV11-3

CDR3nt: TGCGCCAGCAGCCAAGCAAGAACTTACTCTGGAAACACCATATATTTT
CDR3aa: CASSQARTYSGNTIYF
d_gene: NA
j_gene: TRBJ1-3
abundance: NA
v_gene: TRBV4-1

CDR3nt: TGTGCCAGCAGCTCCCACCCTCGACAGGGGAGCTGCCATCCATCTGGAAACACCATATATTTT
CDR3aa: CASSSHPRQGSCHPSGNTIYF
d_gene: TRBD1
j_gene: TRBJ1-3
abundance: NA
v_gene: TRBV7-7

CDR3nt: TGTGCCAGCAGTTTTTATCTCCAGGGATGTTGGTGGGAGACCCAGTACTTC
CDR3aa: CASSFYLQGCWWETQYF
d_gene: NA
j_gene: TRBJ2-5
abundance: NA
v_gene: TRBV27

CDR3nt: TGTGCCAGCAGCTCCGACTCATCTGGGGCCAACGTCCTGACTTTC
CDR3aa: CASSSDSSGANVLTF
d_gene: NA
j_gene: TRBJ2-6
abundance: NA
v_gene: TRBV7-8

CDR3nt: TGCGCCAGCAGCTTGGGACTAGCGAGTGATGGCAATGAGCAGTTCTTC
CDR3aa: CASSLGLASDGNEQFF
d_gene: TRBD2
j_gene: TRBJ2-1
abundance: NA
v_gene: TRBV5-1

CDR3nt: TGTGCCAGCAGCGTAGGGACGGGCGGGAGAACTGACAATGAGCAGTTCTTC
CDR3aa: CASSVGTGGRTDNEQFF
d_gene: TRBD2
j_gene: TRBJ2-1
abundance: NA
v_gene: TRBV9

CDR3nt: TGTGCCAGCAGTCAACGATGGGAGGGCTACAATGAGCAGTTCTTC
CDR3aa: CASSQRWEGYNEQFF
d_gene: TRBD2
j_gene: TRBJ2-1
abundance: NA
v_gene: TRBV27

CDR3nt: TGTGCCAGCAGCTCCGGGAGCACTTTATACGAGCAGTACTTC
CDR3aa: CASSSGSTLYEQYF
d_gene: NA
j_gene: TRBJ2-7
abundance: NA
v_gene: TRBV9

CDR3nt: TGTGCCAGCAACCCTTGGAGGGAATTCGGCGCAACTAATGAAAAACTGTTTTTT
CDR3aa: CASNPWREFGATNEKLFF
d_gene: NA
j_gene: TRBJ1-4
abundance: NA
v_gene: TRBV5-8

CDR3nt: TGTGCCAGCAGCCAAGAGGGTAATAGCCTTGGGTTCTACGAGCAGTACTTC
CDR3aa: CASSQEGNSLGFYEQYF
d_gene: NA
j_gene: TRBJ2-7
abundance: NA
v_gene: TRBV4-2

CDR3nt: TGTGCCAGCAGCTTAATTAGCGGGGTACAAGAGACCCAGTACTTC
CDR3aa: CASSLISGVQETQYF
d_gene: TRBD2
j_gene: TRBJ2-5
abundance: NA
v_gene: TRBV7-2

CDR3nt: TGTGCCAGCAGTAGCGGTGGCCGTGGAACCGGGGAGCTGTTTTTT
CDR3aa: CASSSGGRGTGELFF
d_gene: NA
j_gene: TRBJ2-2
abundance: NA
v_gene: TRBV28

CDR3nt: TGTGCCAGCAGTAGGGACAGGGGGAACACCGGGGAGCTGTTTTTT
CDR3aa: CASSRDRGNTGELFF
d_gene: TRBD1
j_gene: TRBJ2-2
abundance: NA
v_gene: TRBV6-5

CDR3nt: TGTGCCAGCAGCCTAGCGGGAGGACACAATGAGCAGTTCTTC
CDR3aa: CASSLAGGHNEQFF
d_gene: TRBD2
j_gene: TRBJ2-1
abundance: NA
v_gene: TRBV6-6

CDR3nt: TGTGCCAGCAGCCCCGCGGGGACCATCTATGGCTACACCTTC
CDR3aa: CASSPAGTIYGYTF
d_gene: NA
j_gene: TRBJ1-2
abundance: NA
v_gene: TRBV28

CDR3nt: TGTGCCAGCAGCTTTAGTTTTGACAGGGCCTACAATGAGCAGTTCTTC
CDR3aa: CASSFSFDRAYNEQFF
d_gene: TRBD1
j_gene: TRBJ2-1
abundance: NA
v_gene: TRBV11-3

CDR3nt: TGTGCCAGCAGTTGGGACAGGCGAAGCTCCTACGAGCAGTACTTC
CDR3aa: CASSWDRRSSYEQYF
d_gene: TRBD1
j_gene: TRBJ2-7
abundance: NA
v_gene: TRBV28

CDR3nt: TGTGCCAGCAGCCGAGGACTAGCGGGGTCCTACGAGCAGTACTTC
CDR3aa: CASSRGLAGSYEQYF
d_gene: TRBD2
j_gene: TRBJ2-7
abundance: NA
v_gene: TRBV6-5

CDR3nt: TGTGCCAGCAGTCCTCTCCGGGACAGGGGAAGCGGCTACACCTTC
CDR3aa: CASSPLRDRGSGYTF
d_gene: TRBD1
j_gene: TRBJ1-2
abundance: NA
v_gene: TRBV27

CDR3nt: TGCGCCAGCAGCTTGGCCAGAGCAGGGGACAATGAGCAGTTCTTC
CDR3aa: CASSLARAGDNEQFF
d_gene: NA
j_gene: TRBJ2-1
abundance: NA
v_gene: TRBV5-1

CDR3nt: TGTGCCAGTAGTAATGGTAGATCCTACAATGAGCAGTTCTTC
CDR3aa: CASSNGRSYNEQFF
d_gene: NA
j_gene: TRBJ2-1
abundance: NA
v_gene: TRBV19

CDR3nt: TGTGCCAGCAGCGTAGACGGTGGGAGGCGCACAGATACGCAGTATTTT
CDR3aa: CASSVDGGRRTDTQYF
d_gene: NA
j_gene: TRBJ2-3
abundance: once
v_gene: TRBV9

CDR3nt: TGTGCCAGCAGCTTTGACGGGAGGATCTTTTGGACTGAAGCTTTCTTT
CDR3aa: CASSFDGRIFWTEAFF
d_gene: NA
j_gene: TRBJ1-1
abundance: once
v_gene: TRBV12-1

CDR3nt: TGTGCCAGCCTGCCGTCAGACAGGGGGAACACCGGGGAGCTGTTTTTT
CDR3aa: CASLPSDRGNTGELFF
d_gene: TRBD1
j_gene: TRBJ2-2
abundance: few
v_gene: TRBV18

CDR3nt: TGTGCCAGTACCAGGGTTGGCAGCTATGGCTACACCTTC
CDR3aa: CASTRVGSYGYTF
d_gene: NA
j_gene: TRBJ1-2
abundance: NA
v_gene: TRBV5-6

CDR3nt: TGTGCCAGCACCGGGACTAGCGGGAGCGGCGAGCAGTTCTTC
CDR3aa: CASTGTSGSGEQFF
d_gene: TRBD2
j_gene: TRBJ2-1
abundance: NA
v_gene: TRBV6-5

CDR3nt: TGTGCCAGTAGCAGACAGAATAGCAATCAGCCCCAGCATTTT
CDR3aa: CASSRQNSNQPQHF
d_gene: NA
j_gene: TRBJ1-5
abundance: NA
v_gene: TRBV19

CDR3nt: TGTGCCAGCAGCTTAGTCACAGGGGGGGCCTACGAGCAGTACTTC
CDR3aa: CASSLVTGGAYEQYF
d_gene: NA
j_gene: TRBJ2-7
abundance: NA
v_gene: TRBV11-2

CDR3nt: TGTGCCAGCATACTAGCGGGACGACAAAACGAGCAGTACTTC
CDR3aa: CASILAGRQNEQYF
d_gene: TRBD2
j_gene: TRBJ2-7
abundance: NA
v_gene: TRBV28

CDR3nt: TGTGCCAGCACCCCCAAACCTACGGTGAAAGAGCAGTACTTC
CDR3aa: CASTPKPTVKEQYF
d_gene: NA
j_gene: TRBJ2-7
abundance: NA
v_gene: TRBV6-6

CDR3nt: TGTGCCAGCAGCTTCGGGTCTAGCACTGAAGCTTTCTTT
CDR3aa: CASSFGSSTEAFF
d_gene: NA
j_gene: TRBJ1-1
abundance: NA
v_gene: TRBV5-4

CDR3nt: TGTGCCAGTAGTATCGGGACTTCTCATCTCTCCTACGAGCAGTACTTC
CDR3aa: CASSIGTSHLSYEQYF
d_gene: NA
j_gene: TRBJ2-7
abundance: once
v_gene: TRBV19

CDR3nt: TGTGCCAGTAAAGGTCGCAAACAGGGGTCCAATCAGCCCCAGCATTTT
CDR3aa: CASKGRKQGSNQPQHF
d_gene: TRBD1
j_gene: TRBJ1-5
abundance: NA
v_gene: TRBV19

CDR3nt: TGTGCCAGCAGTTATTCCCCCGACAGGGACTATGGCTACACCTTC
CDR3aa: CASSYSPDRDYGYTF
d_gene: TRBD1
j_gene: TRBJ1-2
abundance: few
v_gene: TRBV27

CDR3nt: TGTGCCAGCAGTGTTGAAGCGGGGGTATCCTACAATGAGCAGTTCTTC
CDR3aa: CASSVEAGVSYNEQFF
d_gene: TRBD2
j_gene: TRBJ2-1
abundance: NA
v_gene: TRBV2

CDR3nt: TGTGCCAGCAGTGAGAGAGCTGGGGCCAACGTCCTGACTTTC
CDR3aa: CASSERAGANVLTF
d_gene: NA
j_gene: TRBJ2-6
abundance: NA
v_gene: TRBV25-1

CDR3nt: TGTGCCATCAGAGGGGGGGTTAATTCACCCCTCCACTTT
CDR3aa: CAIRGGVNSPLHF
d_gene: NA
j_gene: TRBJ1-6
abundance: few
v_gene: TRBV10-3

CDR3nt: TGTGCCAGCAGTTGGGACAGGGCATTCTACAATGAGCAGTTCTTC
CDR3aa: CASSWDRAFYNEQFF
d_gene: TRBD1
j_gene: TRBJ2-1
abundance: NA
v_gene: TRBV28

CDR3nt: TGTGCCAGCAGTGAGGACAGGGGGGCAGATTCACCCCTCCACTTT
CDR3aa: CASSEDRGADSPLHF
d_gene: TRBD1
j_gene: TRBJ1-6
abundance: few
v_gene: TRBV25-1

CDR3nt: TGTGCCAGCAGTTTATTGGCGGGGGGAGGAACAGATACGCAGTATTTT
CDR3aa: CASSLLAGGGTDTQYF
d_gene: TRBD2
j_gene: TRBJ2-3
abundance: NA
v_gene: TRBV27

CDR3nt: TGTGCCAGCAGCTCTACAGGGGGCAACACCGGGGAGCTGTTTTTT
CDR3aa: CASSSTGGNTGELFF
d_gene: TRBD1
j_gene: TRBJ2-2
abundance: NA
v_gene: TRBV14

CDR3nt: TGCAGCGCTCTCAAGCGGGAGACCCTCTACAATGAGCAGTTCTTC
CDR3aa: CSALKRETLYNEQFF
d_gene: TRBD2
j_gene: TRBJ2-1
abundance: once
v_gene: TRBV29-1

CDR3nt: TGTGCCAGCAGCAGACAGATGAACACTGAAGCTTTCTTT
CDR3aa: CASSRQMNTEAFF
d_gene: NA
j_gene: TRBJ1-1
abundance: NA
v_gene: TRBV7-3

CDR3nt: TGTGCCAGCGGACAGGGTTTTACCGGGGAGCTGTTTTTT
CDR3aa: CASGQGFTGELFF
d_gene: TRBD1
j_gene: TRBJ2-2
abundance: NA
v_gene: TRBV28

CDR3nt: TGTGCCAGCTCACCACCGTCTCGGGGTGTCGTGGAGACCCAGTACTTC
CDR3aa: CASSPPSRGVVETQYF
d_gene: NA
j_gene: TRBJ2-5
abundance: NA
v_gene: TRBV18

CDR3nt: TGTGCCAGCAGTCGCCCTATTAGGCAGGGATCCCCAGGTGAAGCTTTCTTT
CDR3aa: CASSRPIRQGSPGEAFF
d_gene: NA
j_gene: TRBJ1-1
abundance: NA
v_gene: TRBV27

CDR3nt: TGTGCCAGCAGCCCCCGGGACAGGGCCGTTGAGCAGTTCTTC
CDR3aa: CASSPRDRAVEQFF
d_gene: TRBD1
j_gene: TRBJ2-1
abundance: NA
v_gene: TRBV9

CDR3nt: TGTGCCAGCAGTCCGGAAGGACAGGGGGCGGGACAGCCCCAGCATTTT
CDR3aa: CASSPEGQGAGQPQHF
d_gene: TRBD1
j_gene: TRBJ1-5
abundance: NA
v_gene: TRBV6-6